Below, 19 T cell receptor beta chains from the same sample are listed, as sequenced in a study of blood T cell repertoires in COVID-19. The assay was immunoSEQ multiplex PCR, and TCRdb's table has in-frame clones only and misses some. Of 150,000 to 200,000 clones in the sample, more than 80% were seen once. The sequenced sample consisted of PBMCs or T cells enriched from blood (not recorded which). These receptors were collected from a man aged 35 to 55 who had recovered from COVID-19.

This clone was observed once. The genes are TRBV4-1 and TRBJ2-7; possibly TRBD1 for D (6 bases). Trimming left V 4 bases short and J 5 bases short, with 21 bases between. Looked up from germline, CDR1 is MGHRA and CDR2 is YSYEKL. The CDR3 runs 16 residues. CDR3 coding DNA: TGCGCCAGCAGCCGGTTAAGCAAAACAGGGTACGACGAGCAGTACTTC. Protein: CASSRLSKTGYDEQYF.

This chain joins TRBV5-1 and TRBJ1-1, with 7 positions matching TRBD1. This CDR3 has 12 residues. J lost 6 bases, V lost 4 bases, and 3 bases had no gene match. CDR1 SGHRS and CDR2 YFSETQ come from the germline V gene. The CDR3 region has the DNA TGCGCCAGCAGCGTCGACAGGGCTGAAGCTTTCTTT. Translation: CASSVDRAEAFF.

The chain is built from TRBV13 and TRBJ2-4; the match to TRBD2 covers 11 bases. Trimming cost V 5 bases and J 5 bases; bases outside gene matches: 2. The V gene's germline CDR1 is PRHDT and CDR2 FYEKMQ (reference sequence). The length of the CDR3 is 14 residues. CDR3: CASSQGLAENIQYF. In nucleotides, the CDR3 is TGTGCCAGCAGCCAGGGACTAGCGGAAAACATTCAGTACTTC.

The V gene is TRBV28, the J gene TRBJ2-1, with a tentative D call TRBD2 (5 bases). There are 16 residues in the CDR3. Trimming pared 3 bases from V and 2 bases from J, leaving 14 bases between. Germline V gene data show CDR1 as MDHEN and CDR2 as SYDVKM. CDR3 amino acids: CASSLFGVEAYNEQFF. The CDR3 DNA sequence: TGTGCCAGCAGTTTGTTCGGGGTCGAAGCCTACAATGAGCAGTTCTTC.

This clone has just one count. The chain joins TRBV11-3 to TRBJ2-7; D uncertain. Trimming took 3 bases from V and 7 from J, leaving 10 bases between them. The CDR3 is made up of 12 amino acids. CDR1 and CDR2 from the germline V gene are SGHNT and YENEEA. CDR3 region: CASSLGPWEQYF. The CDR3 DNA reads TGTGCCAGCAGCTTGGGCCCTTGGGAGCAGTACTTC.

Only one count was recorded for this clone. J is TRBJ2-2 and V is TRBV27, with TRBD2 matching over 10 bases. V was pared by 0 bases and J by 5 bases, with 3 bases of the junction left unmatched. CDR3 length: 16 amino acids. Germline V gene sequence: CDR1 MNHEY, CDR2 SMNVEV (reference sequence). CDR3 amino acids: CASSLSSGGATGELFF. The CDR3 DNA reads TGTGCCAGCAGTTTATCGAGCGGGGGGGCGACCGGGGAGCTGTTTTTT.

CDR3 DNA sequence: TGTGCCAGCAGCGTAGAGGTTAACAGTAACTATGGCTACACCTTC. It specifies CASSVEVNSNYGYTF. The rearrangement joins TRBV9 to TRBJ1-2; D call uncertain. Germline CDR1 reads SGDLS; CDR2 reads YYNGEE. The CDR3 is 15 amino acids. V was cut by 0 bases and J by 1 base, with 10 bases left in between.

The chain joins TRBV27 to TRBJ2-5, with 7 bases matching TRBD2. Germline CDR1 is MNHEY and CDR2 is SMNVEV (reference sequence). The ends lost 8 bases at V and 5 bases at J; junction bases unmatched: 5. The CDR3 is made up of 12 amino acids. The CDR3 bases are TGTGCCAGCGGCTGGGGAGGGGAGACCCAGTACTTC. It is translated as CASGWGGETQYF.

The chain has TRBV5-1 and TRBJ1-1, with 11 bases identical to TRBD1. Germline lookup yields CDR1 SGHRS and CDR2 YFSETQ. This CDR3 has 18 amino acids. V was pared by 1 base and J by 3 bases, with 11 bases of the junction left unmatched. DNA of the CDR3: TGCGCCAGCAGCTTGCAGGGACAGGGGGTGTTGGGAGACACTGAAGCTTTCTTT. Its translation: CASSLQGQGVLGDTEAFF.

The V call is TRBV6-5, the J call TRBJ2-7; unclear D gene. Trimming took 4 bases from V and 5 from J, leaving 18 bases between them. Looked up from germline, CDR1 is MNHEY and CDR2 is SVGAGI. The CDR3 contains 15 residues. The CDR3 DNA reads TGTGCCAGCAGTTCCCCGAACGACGGGTCCGACGAGCAGTACTTC. Translation: CASSSPNDGSDEQYF.

This sequence joins TRBV2 and TRBJ1-3, with D hard to call. V shed 1 base and J shed 9 bases, with 16 bases lying between them. Germline assignment: CDR1 SNHLY and CDR2 FYNNEI. The CDR3 contains 15 residues. This chain's CDR3 is CASSEGVGEGATIYF. In DNA, the CDR3 is TGTGCCAGCAGTGAAGGTGTCGGGGAAGGAGCCACCATATATTTT.

The CDR3 loop reads CASSSDRGLGYTF. The DNA for the CDR3 is TGTGCCAGCAGTTCGGACAGGGGGCTTGGCTACACCTTC. V is TRBV6-5 and J is TRBJ1-2; 11 bases are a match to TRBD1. The germline V gene encodes CDR1 MNHEY and CDR2 SVGAGI. This CDR3 has 13 amino acids. With 4 bases clipped from V and 7 bases from J, the junction kept 2 bases outside the gene matches.

The chain carries TRBV10-1 and TRBJ2-2; D gene ambiguous. The CDR3 has 13 residues. Per the germline V gene, CDR1 is WNHNN and CDR2 is SYGVQD (reference sequence). Trimming cost V 7 bases and J 5 bases, with 11 bases left between them. CDR3 sequence reads: CASMATRTGELFF. CDR3 nucleotide sequence: TGCGCCAGCATGGCGACCAGGACCGGGGAGCTGTTTTTT.

J is TRBJ1-4 and V is TRBV5-1, with TRBD1 matching 9 bases. CDR3 length equals 15 residues. Unmatched junction bases numbered 5, after V lost 0 bases and J lost 8 bases. Germline loops: CDR1 SGHRS, CDR2 YFSETQ. CDR3 DNA: TGCGCCAGCAGCTTGGGAGGACAGGGGCTGGAAAAACTGTTTTTT. Its protein product is CASSLGGQGLEKLFF.

V usage is TRBV19 and J usage is TRBJ2-5; 8 bases match TRBD2. With 5 bases clipped from V and 5 bases from J, the junction kept 4 bases outside the gene matches. CDR3 size: 13 residues. From germline, CDR1 is LNHDA and CDR2 SQIVND (reference sequence). The DNA for the CDR3 is TGTGCCAGTAGTCAGCGGGGGCTTGAGACCCAGTACTTC. Translation gives CASSQRGLETQYF.

This sequence joins TRBV6-1 and TRBJ1-4; D remains unclear. Trimming took 2 bases from V and 7 from J, leaving 11 bases between them. Germline V gives CDR1 MNHNS, CDR2 SASEGT. This CDR3 region has 14 residues. CDR3 nucleotide sequence: TGTGCCAGCAGTGAACTCGCGGGCACTGAAAAACTGTTTTTT. Translating gives CASSELAGTEKLFF.

This chain joins TRBV28 and TRBJ1-5; possibly TRBD1 for D (5 bases). Trimming stripped 3 bases from V and 4 bases from J, with 10 bases between. The germline gives CDR1 MDHEN, CDR2 SYDVKM. This CDR3 region has 14 residues. CDR3 DNA sequence: TGTGCCAGCAGTTTGGGGCACCTAAATCAGCCCCAGCATTTT. Protein product: CASSLGHLNQPQHF.

This sequence joins TRBV6-6 and TRBJ2-7; possible D gene TRBD2, 6 bases. The CDR3 consists of 12 residues. Trimming took 3 bases from V and 5 from J, leaving 8 bases between them. Germline V lookup: CDR1 MNHNY, CDR2 SVGAGI (reference sequence). The CDR3 loop reads CASSYGGNEQYF. The DNA for the CDR3 is TGTGCCAGCAGTTATGGGGGGAACGAGCAGTACTTC.

The chain has TRBV12-5 and TRBJ1-5; no clear D. Germline values: CDR1 LGHNT, CDR2 FRNRAP. V was trimmed by 0 bases and J by 5 bases, leaving 5 bases between them. The CDR3 extends over 13 amino acids. This CDR3 is CASGLVRDQPQHF. In DNA, the CDR3 is TGTGCTAGTGGTTTGGTACGCGATCAGCCCCAGCATTTT.